This TCR beta chain is from a study of radiotherapy plus CTLA-4 blockade in lung cancer (dated by TCRdb to the late 2010s). Context from the whole study: Objective responses were observed in 15% to 20% of enrolled patients, and disease control was achieved in roughly 29%. What the work shows at the level of the full study, not this receptor alone: After treatment with radiotherapy and ipilimumab, TCR clones that originated in tumors expanded in peripheral blood. Increased serum interferon-beta after radiation, together with early dynamic changes in blood T cell clones, were reported to be the strongest predictors of response.

The study tested focal radiation therapy combined with CTLA-4 blockade (ipilimumab) in patients with chemo-refractory metastatic non-small-cell lung cancer. Libraries were prepared through the immunoSEQ multiplex PCR assay. TCRdb took this table from immuneACCESS and kept in-frame rearrangements with V and J called. Such tables lack part of the clones; where checked against another copy, unresolved V genes explain under half of the gap, and the rest is unexplained. The sample table records about 88,000 clones; around 72% of these occur just once. The top ten clones comprise around an eighth of the sample. By sample share, this clone is medium-sized (0.01 to 0.1%). This receptor's antigen is unknown. Within one base of it there is no much larger clone, and no base qualities were kept. The CDR3, from cysteine to phenylalanine, totals 13 residues. Of the read, only the CDR3 DNA is kept; its 39 bases are in frame from base 1. From V the trimming removes 8 bases and from J it removes 5 bases, while the gene matches leave 9 bases of the junction unaccounted for. CDR1 is given as LNHDA and CDR2 as SQIVND, both from the germline V gene (reference sequence).

Rearrangement joined TRBV19 to TRBJ2-7, and 7 junctional nucleotides match TRBD1. The sequencing used peripheral blood, collected from a patient treated with radiotherapy plus ipilimumab. The source is a human donor with non-small cell lung cancer that progressed on radiotherapy plus ipilimumab. Read as DNA, the sequence is TGTGCCAGTGGAAGGGACAGCGTAGACGAGCAGTACTTC. The encoded protein is CASGRDSVDEQYF.